This T cell receptor beta chain was identified in a study of immune characterization of retroperitoneal liposarcoma. TCRdb independently ran MiXCR on the PCR reads; one entry per CDR3 protein. This table has approximately 13,000 distinct CDR3 sequences, over 45% appearing once. Germline V gene sequence: CDR1 MNHEY, CDR2 SMNVEV (reference sequence). V lost 6 bases to trimming and J lost 0 bases, with 9 bases between them. The CDR3 totals 14 residues. Concerning this clonotype: A much larger clonotype is one base distant, so this may be a read error.

The TCR sequence derives from a female donor with retroperitoneal liposarcoma. The specimen was tumor tissue. The chain couples TRBV27 to TRBJ2-1, with D uncertain. The CDR3 region is CASRTVRSYNEQFF. DNA of the CDR3: TGTGCCAGCAGAACCGTGCGCTCCTACAATGAGCAGTTCTTC.